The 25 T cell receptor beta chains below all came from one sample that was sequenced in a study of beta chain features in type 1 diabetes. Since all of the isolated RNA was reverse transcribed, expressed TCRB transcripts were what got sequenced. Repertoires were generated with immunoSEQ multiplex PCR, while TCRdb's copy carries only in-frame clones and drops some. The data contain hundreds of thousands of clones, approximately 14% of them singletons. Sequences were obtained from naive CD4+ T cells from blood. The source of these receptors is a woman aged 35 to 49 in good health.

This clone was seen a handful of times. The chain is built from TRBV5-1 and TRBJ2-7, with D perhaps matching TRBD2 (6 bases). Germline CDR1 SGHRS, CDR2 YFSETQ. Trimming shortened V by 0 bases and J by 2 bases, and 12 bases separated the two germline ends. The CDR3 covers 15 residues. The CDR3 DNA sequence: TGCGCCAGCAGCTTGGTAACTAGCAGGGCCTACGAGCAGTACTTC. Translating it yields CASSLVTSRAYEQYF.

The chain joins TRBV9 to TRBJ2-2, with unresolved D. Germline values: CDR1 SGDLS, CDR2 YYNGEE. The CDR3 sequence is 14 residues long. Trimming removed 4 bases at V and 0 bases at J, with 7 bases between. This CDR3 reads CASSPRSNTGELFF. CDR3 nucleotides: TGTGCCAGCAGCCCTAGGTCGAACACCGGGGAGCTGTTTTTT.

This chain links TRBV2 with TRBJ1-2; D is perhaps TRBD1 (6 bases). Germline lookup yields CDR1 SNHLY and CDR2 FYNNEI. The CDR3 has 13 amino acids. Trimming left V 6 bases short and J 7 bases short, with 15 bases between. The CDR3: CASRATGYGGYTF. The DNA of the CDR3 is TGTGCCAGCAGGGCCACAGGGTATGGTGGCTACACCTTC.

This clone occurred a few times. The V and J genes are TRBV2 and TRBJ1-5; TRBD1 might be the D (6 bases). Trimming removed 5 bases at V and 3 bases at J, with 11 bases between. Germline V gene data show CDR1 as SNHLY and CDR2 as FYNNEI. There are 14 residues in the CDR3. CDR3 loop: CASSQGQLNQPQHF. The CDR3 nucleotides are TGTGCCAGCAGTCAAGGACAGCTCAATCAGCCCCAGCATTTT. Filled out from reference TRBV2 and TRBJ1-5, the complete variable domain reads EPEVTQTPSHQVTQMGQEVILRCVPISNHLYFYWYRQILGQKVEFLVSFYNNEISEKSEIFDDQFSVERPDGSNFTLKIRSTKLEDSAMYFCASSQGQLNQPQHFGDGTRLSIL.

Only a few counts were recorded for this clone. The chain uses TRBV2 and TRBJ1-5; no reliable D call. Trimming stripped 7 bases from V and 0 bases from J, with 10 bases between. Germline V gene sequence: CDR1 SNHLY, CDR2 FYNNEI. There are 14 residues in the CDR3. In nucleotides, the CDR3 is TGTGCCAGCATGGCGACAAATAGCAATCAGCCCCAGCATTTT. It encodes CASMATNSNQPQHF.

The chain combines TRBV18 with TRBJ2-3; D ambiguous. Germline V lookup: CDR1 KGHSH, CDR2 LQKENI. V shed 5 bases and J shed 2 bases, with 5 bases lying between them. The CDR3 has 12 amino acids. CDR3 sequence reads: CASSSTTDTQYF. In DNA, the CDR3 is TGTGCCAGCTCATCTACCACAGATACGCAGTATTTT.

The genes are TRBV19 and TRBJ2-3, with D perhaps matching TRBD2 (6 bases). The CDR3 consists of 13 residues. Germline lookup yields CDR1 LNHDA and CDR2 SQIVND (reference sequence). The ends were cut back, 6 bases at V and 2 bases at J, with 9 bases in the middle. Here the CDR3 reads CASRAGPTDTQYF. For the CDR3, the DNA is TGTGCCAGTAGGGCGGGACCCACAGATACGCAGTATTTT.

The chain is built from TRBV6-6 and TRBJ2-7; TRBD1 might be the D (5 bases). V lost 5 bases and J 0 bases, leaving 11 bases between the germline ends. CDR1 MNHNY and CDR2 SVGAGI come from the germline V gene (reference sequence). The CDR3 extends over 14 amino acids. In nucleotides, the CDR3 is TGTGCCAGCAGTCAAGACAGAGACTCCTACGAGCAGTACTTC. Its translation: CASSQDRDSYEQYF.

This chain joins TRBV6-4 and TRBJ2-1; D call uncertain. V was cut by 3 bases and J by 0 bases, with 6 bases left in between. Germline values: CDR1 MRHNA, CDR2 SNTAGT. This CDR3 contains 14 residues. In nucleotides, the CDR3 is TGTGCCAGCAGTGAGATGAGCTCCTACAATGAGCAGTTCTTC. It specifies CASSEMSSYNEQFF.

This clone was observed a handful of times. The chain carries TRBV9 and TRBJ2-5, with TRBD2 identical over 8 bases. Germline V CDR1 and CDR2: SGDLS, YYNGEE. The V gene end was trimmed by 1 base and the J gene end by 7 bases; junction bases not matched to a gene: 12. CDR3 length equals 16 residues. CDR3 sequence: CASSVREGGSQGTQYF. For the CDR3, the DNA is TGTGCCAGCAGCGTACGGGAGGGGGGCTCCCAGGGGACCCAGTACTTC. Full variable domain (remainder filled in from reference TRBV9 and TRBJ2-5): DSGVTQTPKHLITATGQRVTLRCSPRSGDLSVYWYQQSLDQGLQFLIQYYNGEERAKGNILERFSAQQFPDLHSELNLSSLELGDSALYFCASSVREGGSQGTQYFGPGTRLLVL.

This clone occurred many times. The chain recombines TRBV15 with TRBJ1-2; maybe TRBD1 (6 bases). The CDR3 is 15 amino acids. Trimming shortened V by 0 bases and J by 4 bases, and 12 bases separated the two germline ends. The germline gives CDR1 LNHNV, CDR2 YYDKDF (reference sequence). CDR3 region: CATSRDPQGSYGYTF. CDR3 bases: TGTGCCACCAGCAGAGATCCCCAGGGGAGCTATGGCTACACCTTC.

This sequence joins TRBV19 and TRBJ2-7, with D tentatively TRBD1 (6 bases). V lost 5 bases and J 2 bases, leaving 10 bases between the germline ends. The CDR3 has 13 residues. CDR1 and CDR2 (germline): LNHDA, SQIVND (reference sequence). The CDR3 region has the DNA TGTGCCAGTAGTCTCCGGACAGCCTACGAGCAGTACTTC. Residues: CASSLRTAYEQYF.

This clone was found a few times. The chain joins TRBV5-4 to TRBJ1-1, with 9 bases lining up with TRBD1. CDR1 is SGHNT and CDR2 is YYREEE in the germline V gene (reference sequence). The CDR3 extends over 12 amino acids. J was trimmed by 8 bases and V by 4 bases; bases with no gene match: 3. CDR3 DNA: TGTGCCAGCAGCCTTGGACAGGGGGAAGCTTTCTTT. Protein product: CASSLGQGEAFF.

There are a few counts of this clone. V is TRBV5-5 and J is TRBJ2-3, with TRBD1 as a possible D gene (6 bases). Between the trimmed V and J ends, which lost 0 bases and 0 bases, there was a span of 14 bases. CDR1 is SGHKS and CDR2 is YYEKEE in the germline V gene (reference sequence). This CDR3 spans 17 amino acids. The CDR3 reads CASSLGWMGASTDTQYF. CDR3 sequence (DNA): TGTGCCAGCAGCTTGGGTTGGATGGGGGCTAGCACAGATACGCAGTATTTT.

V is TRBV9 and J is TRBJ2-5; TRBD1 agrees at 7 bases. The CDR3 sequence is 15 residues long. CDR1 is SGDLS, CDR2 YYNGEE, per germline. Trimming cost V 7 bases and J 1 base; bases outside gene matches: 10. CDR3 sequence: CASGLTGTSQETQYF. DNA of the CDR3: TGTGCCAGCGGTTTGACAGGGACCTCCCAAGAGACCCAGTACTTC.

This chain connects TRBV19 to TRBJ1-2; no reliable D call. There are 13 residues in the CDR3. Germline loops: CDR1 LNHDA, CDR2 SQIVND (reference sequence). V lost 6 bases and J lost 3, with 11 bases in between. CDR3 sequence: CASRGSAYYGYTF. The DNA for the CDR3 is TGTGCCAGTAGAGGTAGCGCCTACTATGGCTACACCTTC.

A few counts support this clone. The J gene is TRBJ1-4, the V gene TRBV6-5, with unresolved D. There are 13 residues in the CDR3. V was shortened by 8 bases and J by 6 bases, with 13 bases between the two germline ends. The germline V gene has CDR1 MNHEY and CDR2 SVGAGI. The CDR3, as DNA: TGTGCCAGCCGCGTAAGGAGGGATGAAAAACTGTTTTTT. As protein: CASRVRRDEKLFF.

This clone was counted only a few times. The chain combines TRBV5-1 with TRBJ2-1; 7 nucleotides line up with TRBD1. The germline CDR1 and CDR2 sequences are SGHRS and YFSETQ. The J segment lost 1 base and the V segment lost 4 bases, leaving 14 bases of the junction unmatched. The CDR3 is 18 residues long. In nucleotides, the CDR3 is TGCGCCAGCAGCCAGCCGGGGATGACACAGGGGTCCTACAATGAGCAGTTCTTC. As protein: CASSQPGMTQGSYNEQFF.

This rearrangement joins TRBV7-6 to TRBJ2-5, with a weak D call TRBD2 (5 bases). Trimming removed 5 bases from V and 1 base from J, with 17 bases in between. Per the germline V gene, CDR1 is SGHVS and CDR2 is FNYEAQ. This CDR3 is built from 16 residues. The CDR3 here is CASSNVLSRAQETQYF. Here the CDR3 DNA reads TGTGCCAGCAGCAATGTCCTATCGCGGGCCCAAGAGACCCAGTACTTC.

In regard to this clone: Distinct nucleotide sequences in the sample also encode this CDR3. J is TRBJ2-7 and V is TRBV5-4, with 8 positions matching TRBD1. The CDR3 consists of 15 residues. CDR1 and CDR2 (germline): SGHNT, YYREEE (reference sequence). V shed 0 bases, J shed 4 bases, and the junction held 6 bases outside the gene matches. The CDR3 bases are TGTGCCAGCAGCTTGGGGCAGGGGGCTTTTTACGAGCAGTACTTC. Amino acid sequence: CASSLGQGAFYEQYF.

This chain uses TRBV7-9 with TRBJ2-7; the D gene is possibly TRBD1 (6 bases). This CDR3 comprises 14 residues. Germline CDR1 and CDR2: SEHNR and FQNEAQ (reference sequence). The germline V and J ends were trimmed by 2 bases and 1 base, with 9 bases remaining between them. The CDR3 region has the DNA TGTGCCAGCAGCTTAAATGGACAGTCCTACGAGCAGTACTTC. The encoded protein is CASSLNGQSYEQYF. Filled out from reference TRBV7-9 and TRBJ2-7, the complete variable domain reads DTGVSQNPRHKITKRGQNVTFRCDPISEHNRLYWYRQTLGQGPEFLTYFQNEAQLEKSRLLSDRFSAERPKGSFSTLEIQRTEQGDSAMYLCASSLNGQSYEQYFGPGTRLTVT.

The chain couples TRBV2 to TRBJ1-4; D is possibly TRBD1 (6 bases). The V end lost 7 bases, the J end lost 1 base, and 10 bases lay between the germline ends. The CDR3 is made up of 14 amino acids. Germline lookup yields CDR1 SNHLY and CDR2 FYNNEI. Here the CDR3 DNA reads TGTGCCAGCAAGAGGACAGTAACTAATGAAAAACTGTTTTTT. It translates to CASKRTVTNEKLFF.

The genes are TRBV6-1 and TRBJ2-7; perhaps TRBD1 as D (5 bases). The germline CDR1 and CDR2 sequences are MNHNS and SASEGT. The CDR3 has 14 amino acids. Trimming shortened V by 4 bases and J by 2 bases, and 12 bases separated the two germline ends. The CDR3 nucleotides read TGTGCCAGCAGTGCGACAGTCAATACCTACGAGCAGTACTTC. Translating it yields CASSATVNTYEQYF.

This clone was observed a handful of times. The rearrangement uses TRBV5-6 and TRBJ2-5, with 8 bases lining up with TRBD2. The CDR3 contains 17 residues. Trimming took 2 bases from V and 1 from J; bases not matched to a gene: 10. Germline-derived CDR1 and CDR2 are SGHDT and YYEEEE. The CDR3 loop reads CASSLMRGAPLQETQYF. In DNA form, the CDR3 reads TGTGCCAGCAGCTTAATGCGGGGGGCCCCACTCCAAGAGACCCAGTACTTC. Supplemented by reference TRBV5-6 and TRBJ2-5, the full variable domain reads DAGVTQSPTHLIKTRGQQVTLRCSPKSGHDTVSWYQQALGQGPQFIFQYYEEEERQRGNFPDRFSGHQFPNYSSELNVNALLLGDSALYLCASSLMRGAPLQETQYFGPGTRLLVL.

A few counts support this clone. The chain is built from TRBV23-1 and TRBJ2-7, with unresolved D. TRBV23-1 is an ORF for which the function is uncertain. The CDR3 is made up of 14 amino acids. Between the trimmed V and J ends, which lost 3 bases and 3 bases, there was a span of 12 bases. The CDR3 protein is CASSQHMVDYEQYF. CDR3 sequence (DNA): TGCGCCAGCAGTCAGCACATGGTTGACTACGAGCAGTACTTC.